The rows below give T cell receptor beta chains drawn from one sample of a study of tumour-infiltrating T cells in Burkitt lymphoma. Repertoires were generated with immunoSEQ multiplex PCR, while TCRdb's copy carries only in-frame clones and drops some. This table has more than 45,000 clones, about a third appearing once. Source material: tumor tissue. The receptors derive from a human donor with Burkitt lymphoma. CDR3s include the opening cysteine and the closing phenylalanine or tryptophan. Fields, in order: D gene, J gene, V gene, clone size, CDR3 DNA, CDR3 protein. The D gene is left open where the match is weak. For some rows the clone size is stated as once, few or many, or as a class when expanded; others skip it.

D: NA; J: TRBJ1-5; V: TRBV6-6; size: few; DNA: TGTGCCAGCAGTCCCCTAGGAAATCAGCCCCAGCATTTT; CDR3: CASSPLGNQPQHF
D: NA; J: TRBJ1-1; V: TRBV30; size: NA; DNA: TGTGCCTGGACCAGAAATGTGAACACTGAAGCTTTCTTT; CDR3: CAWTRNVNTEAFF
D: NA; J: TRBJ1-5; V: TRBV4-3; size: NA; DNA: TGCGCCAGCAGCCAAGAGCCCTATCAGCCCCAGCATTTT; CDR3: CASSQEPYQPQHF
D: NA; J: TRBJ1-1; V: TRBV27; size: NA; DNA: TGTGCCAGCAGTTTCCAATCGACGGGGAACACTGAAGCTTTCTTT; CDR3: CASSFQSTGNTEAFF
D: NA; J: TRBJ2-7; V: TRBV7-2; size: few; DNA: TGTGCCAGCAGCTTGGTCGACAGGTATGGCGAGCAGTACTTC; CDR3: CASSLVDRYGEQYF
D: TRBD1; J: TRBJ1-1; V: TRBV29-1; size: few; DNA: TGCAGCGTCCGGGGACAGAGGAACACTGAAGCTTTCTTT; CDR3: CSVRGQRNTEAFF
D: NA; J: TRBJ2-2; V: TRBV18; size: NA; DNA: TGTGCCAGCTCCCTCACCCGGCCTCTAATGGATTACACCGGGGAGCTGTTTTTT; CDR3: CASSLTRPLMDYTGELFF
D: NA; J: TRBJ1-1; V: TRBV10-3; size: few; DNA: TGTGCCATCAAGGGGTCCACTGAAGCTTTCTTT; CDR3: CAIKGSTEAFF
D: NA; J: TRBJ2-1; V: TRBV10-1; size: NA; DNA: TGCGCCAGCTCAGAACGAGCGACCTACAATGAGCAGTTCTTC; CDR3: CASSERATYNEQFF
D: NA; J: TRBJ1-4; V: TRBV19; size: NA; DNA: TGTGCCAGCTCCCTCGGGGGAAAACTGTTTTTT; CDR3: CASSLGGKLFF
D: NA; J: TRBJ2-7; V: TRBV28; size: NA; DNA: TGTGCCAGCACGGGACCCAACTACGAGCAGTACTTC; CDR3: CASTGPNYEQYF